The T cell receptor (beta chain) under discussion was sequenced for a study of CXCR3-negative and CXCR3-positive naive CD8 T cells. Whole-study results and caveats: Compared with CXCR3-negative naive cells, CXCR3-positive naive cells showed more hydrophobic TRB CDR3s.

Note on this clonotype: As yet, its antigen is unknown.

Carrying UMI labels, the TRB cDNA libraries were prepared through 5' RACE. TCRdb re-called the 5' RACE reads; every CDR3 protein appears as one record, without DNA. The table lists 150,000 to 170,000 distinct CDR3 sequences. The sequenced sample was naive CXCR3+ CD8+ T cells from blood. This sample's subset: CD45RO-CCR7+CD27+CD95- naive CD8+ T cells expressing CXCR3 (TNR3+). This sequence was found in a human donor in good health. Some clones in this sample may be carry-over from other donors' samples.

This chain's CDR3 is CSAKGASYNEQFF. The V call is TRBV20-1, the J call TRBJ2-1; TCRdb outputs TRBD1, but without DNA this stays unchecked. This CDR3 is built from 13 residues. CDR1 is DFQATT and CDR2 is SNEGSKA in the germline V gene (reference sequence).